The 19 T cell receptor beta chains given below trace back to one sample, sequenced in a study of T cell repertoires in cytomegalovirus infection. No cognate antigen is known for these TCRs. TCRdb recomputed calls from the reads with MiXCR, one row per CDR3 protein. The table includes about 110,000 distinct CDR3 sequences, around 28% detected once. Sequencing used CD8+ T cells from cultured PBMCs, obtained from culture after CMV antigen stimulation. Receptors were obtained from a human donor in good health (CMV status not recorded). Some clones in this sample may be carry-over from other donors' samples.

This rearrangement joins TRBV28 to TRBJ1-5; D not certain. Germline V gene data show CDR1 as MDHEN and CDR2 as SYDVKM. The CDR3 contains 14 residues. Trimming cost V 8 bases and J 2 bases, with 13 bases left between them. CDR3 sequence reads: CASGPTAGNQPQHF. CDR3 sequence (DNA): TGTGCCAGCGGACCTACGGCGGGCAATCAGCCCCAGCATTTT.

The chain employs TRBV9 and TRBJ2-5; 8 bases agree with TRBD2. Per germline, CDR1 SGDLS and CDR2 YYNGEE. Losses at the gene ends were 4 bases for V and 1 base for J; bases not matched to a gene: 12. The CDR3 totals 17 residues. The CDR3 DNA reads TGTGCCAGCAGCCACGGGGGGGGGACACTATCCCAAGAGACCCAGTACTTC. It specifies CASSHGGGTLSQETQYF.

V and J are TRBV28 and TRBJ2-5; 9 nucleotides align to TRBD2. V lost 5 bases, J lost 2 bases, and 3 bases stayed unmatched. There are 14 residues in the CDR3. CDR1 and CDR2 from the germline V gene are MDHEN and SYDVKM. The CDR3 is CASSVLAGQETQYF. CDR3 DNA sequence: TGTGCCAGCAGTGTTCTAGCGGGGCAAGAGACCCAGTACTTC.

This clonotype was picked up many times. The CDR3 reads CASSPGLATGELFF. As DNA, the CDR3 is TGTGCCAGCAGCCCGGGGCTAGCCACCGGGGAGCTGTTTTTT. The chain couples TRBV9 to TRBJ2-2; tentatively, D is TRBD1 or TRBD2 (5 bases each). This CDR3 has 14 residues. Trimming pared 4 bases from V and 4 bases from J, leaving 11 bases between. Germline values: CDR1 SGDLS, CDR2 YYNGEE.

J is TRBJ2-1 and V is TRBV19, with D tentatively TRBD1 or TRBD2 (5 bases each). This CDR3 comprises 12 residues. V lost 6 bases and J lost 9, with 12 bases in between. From germline, CDR1 is LNHDA and CDR2 SQIVND (reference sequence). The CDR3 loop reads CASREGLGEQFF. The DNA of the CDR3 is TGTGCCAGTAGAGAGGGGTTGGGTGAGCAGTTCTTC.

The rearrangement links TRBV27 to TRBJ2-7, with D tentatively TRBD1 or TRBD2 (5 bases each). The V gene lost 0 bases and the J gene lost 2 bases, with 8 bases spanning the gap. Germline V gene lookup returns CDR1 MNHEY and CDR2 SMNVEV (reference sequence). The CDR3 is 14 residues long. CDR3 sequence reads: CASSLSGGPYEQYF. The DNA of the CDR3 is TGTGCCAGCAGTTTATCTGGGGGACCCTACGAGCAGTACTTC.

The table lists this clonotype with many counts. The V call is TRBV7-6, the J call TRBJ2-1; D tentatively reads TRBD1 or TRBD2 (7 bases each). Trimming cost V 0 bases and J 7 bases, with 16 bases left between them. The V gene's germline CDR1 is SGHVS and CDR2 FNYEAQ. This CDR3 is 16 amino acids long. DNA of the CDR3: TGTGCCAGCAGCTTAGCTTCGTGGGGGGGACAGAATGAGCAGTTCTTC. Translated, it gives CASSLASWGGQNEQFF.

V usage is TRBV19 and J usage is TRBJ1-6; D is perhaps TRBD1 (5 bases). The germline V gene encodes CDR1 LNHDA and CDR2 SQIVND (reference sequence). Trimming shortened V by 10 bases and J by 10 bases, and 17 bases separated the two germline ends. CDR3 length equals 13 residues. The CDR3 nucleotides are TGTGCCACCACCCCCGGTGGGGGATCACCCCTCCACTTT. Translating it yields CATTPGGGSPLHF. Complete variable domain (other parts from reference TRBV19 and TRBJ1-6): DGGITQSPKYLFRKEGQNVTLSCEQNLNHDAMYWYRQDPGQGLRLIYYSQIVNDFQKGDIAEGYSVSREKKESFPLTVTSAQKNPTAFYLCATTPGGGSPLHFGNGTRLTVT.

The V call is TRBV4-2, the J call TRBJ2-5; 11 bases are shared with TRBD2. Germline CDR1 and CDR2: LGHNA and YNFKEQ. This CDR3 spans 17 amino acids. Unmatched junction bases numbered 9, after V lost 1 base and J lost 5 bases. CDR3 coding DNA: TGTGCCAGCAGCCAAGTGATTAGCGGGGGGGCCAGGGAGACCCAGTACTTC. This sequence encodes CASSQVISGGARETQYF.

The chain is built from TRBV12-3 or TRBV12-4 and TRBJ1-3, with a tentative D call TRBD1 (6 bases). The V and J ends lost 5 bases and 2 bases respectively, with 16 bases between them. CDR3 length equals 16 residues. The CDR3 nucleotides are TGTGCCAGCAGTCCATACAGGGTGGAGGCTGGAAACACCATATATTTT. It codes for CASSPYRVEAGNTIYF.

The table lists this clonotype with a few counts. V is TRBV2 and J is TRBJ2-5; no definite D call. The CDR3 contains 12 residues. V dropped 5 bases and J dropped 1 base, with 5 bases sitting between them. Germline V gene sequence: CDR1 SNHLY, CDR2 FYNNEI. The DNA of the CDR3 is TGTGCCAGCAGTTATTTCCAAGAGACCCAGTACTTC. This sequence encodes CASSYFQETQYF.

The chain employs TRBV19 and TRBJ1-1; D is unclear. The V gene's germline CDR1 is LNHDA and CDR2 SQIVND (reference sequence). V was trimmed by 1 base and J by 1 base, leaving 10 bases between them. The CDR3 has 15 residues. CDR3 nucleotide sequence: TGTGCCAGTAGTATAGGGGCAGCATCGAACACTGAAGCTTTCTTT. Its translation: CASSIGAASNTEAFF.

This clonotype came up a few times. This sequence joins TRBV29-1 and TRBJ1-1; TRBD1 might be the D (5 bases). Between the trimmed V and J ends, which lost 4 bases and 0 bases, there was a span of 18 bases. The V gene's germline CDR1 is SQVTM and CDR2 ANQGSEA. CDR3 length: 16 residues. CDR3 protein: CSVGGTQGEVNTEAFF. CDR3 bases: TGCAGCGTTGGGGGCACGCAGGGAGAGGTGAACACTGAAGCTTTCTTT.

This clonotype has just a few counts. The CDR3, as DNA: TGTGCCAGCAGTCCCGGGGCAGGGAACTACGAGCAGTACTTC. Its translation: CASSPGAGNYEQYF. The chain uses TRBV28 and TRBJ2-7, with D perhaps assigned TRBD1 or TRBD2 (5 bases each). The V gene's germline CDR1 is MDHEN and CDR2 SYDVKM. V lost 5 bases, J lost 3 bases, and 14 bases lay in between. This CDR3 has 14 residues.

This clonotype has only a few counts. V usage is TRBV12-3 or TRBV12-4 and J usage is TRBJ2-1; 12 bases are a match to TRBD2. V gave up 4 bases and J gave up 8 bases; unmatched junction bases: 3. The CDR3 is 14 residues long. The CDR3 DNA reads TGTGCCAGCAGTTGGACTAGCGGGGTCGATGAGCAGTTCTTC. Encoded protein: CASSWTSGVDEQFF.

This clonotype appeared a few times. The chain carries TRBV28 and TRBJ1-4, with D tentatively TRBD1 (5 bases). V dropped 2 bases and J dropped 2 bases, with 18 bases sitting between them. Germline values: CDR1 MDHEN, CDR2 SYDVKM. The CDR3 is 18 amino acids. For the CDR3, the DNA is TGTGCCAGCAGTTTAGGGCTCACATGGGGGGTCACTAATGAAAAACTGTTTTTT. Residues: CASSLGLTWGVTNEKLFF.

The gene calls are TRBV15 and TRBJ2-1; TRBD1 might be the D (5 bases). Germline lookup yields CDR1 LNHNV and CDR2 YYDKDF (reference sequence). The germline V and J ends were trimmed by 0 bases and 6 bases, with 9 bases remaining between them. The CDR3 spans 14 residues. DNA of the CDR3: TGTGCCACCAGCAGAGATAGGGGCTTCAATGAGCAGTTCTTC. Translated, it gives CATSRDRGFNEQFF.

The gene calls are TRBV7-8 and TRBJ1-3; D not resolved. V was trimmed by 8 bases and J by 1 base, leaving 12 bases between them. The CDR3 has 14 amino acids. Germline lookup yields CDR1 SGHVS and CDR2 FQNEAQ. In nucleotides, the CDR3 is TGTGCCAGCGGCCCTCCGGGGTCTGGAAACACCATATATTTT. Its translation: CASGPPGSGNTIYF.

This clonotype was seen more than once but under ten times. The rearrangement joins TRBV27 to TRBJ2-7; D gene unclear. The CDR3 runs to 13 residues. Germline values: CDR1 MNHEY, CDR2 SMNVEV (reference sequence). Trimming pared 0 bases from V and 0 bases from J, leaving 3 bases between. Here the CDR3 DNA reads TGTGCCAGCAGTTTATCGAACTCCTACGAGCAGTACTTC. Residues: CASSLSNSYEQYF.